Below, 12 T cell receptor beta chains from the same sample are listed, as sequenced in a study of shared clonotypes between healthy human individuals. Data came from immunoSEQ multiplex PCR; TCRdb stores just in-frame clones and leaves some out. The profile shows about 1.5 million clones, 95% to 99% of them singletons. The source material was naive CD4+ T cells sorted from blood. Noted subset: CD45RA+ positively selected. The receptors stem from a man younger than 45 in good health.

DNA for the CDR3: TGTGCCAGCAGCCCGGGGCCCAGAATAGCCAAAAACATTCAGTACTTC. Residues: CASSPGPRIAKNIQYF. The chain couples TRBV14 to TRBJ2-4; D may be TRBD1 or TRBD2 (5 bases each). The CDR3 is made up of 16 amino acids. From germline, CDR1 is SGHDN and CDR2 FVKESK. Trimming left V 4 bases short and J 0 bases short, with 13 bases between. The whole variable domain, remainder taken from reference TRBV14 and TRBJ2-4, is EAGVTQFPSHSVIEKGQTVTLRCDPISGHDNLYWYRRVMGKEIKFLLHFVKESKQDESGMPNNRFLAERTGGTYSTLKVQPAELEDSGVYFCASSPGPRIAKNIQYFGAGTRLSVL.

This clone was seen a single time. The V gene is TRBV18, the J gene TRBJ2-7; 10 bases are a match to TRBD2. Germline V gene lookup returns CDR1 KGHSH and CDR2 LQKENI. CDR3 length equals 15 residues. Trimming at V came to 3 bases and at J to 7 bases, leaving 9 bases not matched to a gene. CDR3 sequence reads: CASSPRTSGEGEQYF. The DNA for the CDR3 is TGTGCCAGCTCACCTCGGACTAGCGGAGAGGGGGAGCAGTACTTC.

The gene calls are TRBV6-6 and TRBJ2-7, with D possibly TRBD1 on 5 matching bases. The CDR3 length is 15 residues. Germline assignment: CDR1 MNHNY and CDR2 SVGAGI (reference sequence). Deletions cut 0 bases from V and 0 bases from J, with 9 bases between. The CDR3 here is CASSYSGQGSYEQYF. DNA for the CDR3: TGTGCCAGCAGTTACTCTGGACAAGGCTCCTACGAGCAGTACTTC.

The V and J genes are TRBV4-2 and TRBJ1-2; D not certain. Germline-derived CDR1 and CDR2 are LGHNA and YNFKEQ. V was shortened by 2 bases and J by 8 bases, with 9 bases between the two germline ends. This CDR3 is 12 amino acids long. The DNA for the CDR3 is TGTGCCAGCAGCCAATCCCCGTCGGGCTACACCTTC. Encoded protein: CASSQSPSGYTF.

The CDR3 nucleotides read TGTGCCAGCAGCCGAACTAGCGGGAGAAACACCGGGGAGCTGTTTTTT. Residues: CASSRTSGRNTGELFF. V usage is TRBV11-2 and J usage is TRBJ2-2; 11 nucleotides line up with TRBD2. V was pared by 5 bases and J by 2 bases, with 4 bases of the junction left unmatched. The germline V gene encodes CDR1 SGHAT and CDR2 FQNNGV. The length of the CDR3 is 16 residues.

Turning to this clone: At the DNA level, this CDR3 is encoded by other sequences in the same sample as well. V and J are TRBV9 and TRBJ2-5; 8 nucleotides agree with TRBD2. The germline CDR1 and CDR2 sequences are SGDLS and YYNGEE. V dropped 3 bases and J dropped 4; count of bases not matched to a gene: 5. This CDR3 spans 14 amino acids. The CDR3 nucleotides are TGTGCCAGCAGCGCCGGGACTAGGGGAGAGACCCAGTACTTC. Translating it yields CASSAGTRGETQYF.

Comments on this clone: This specimen includes other DNA sequences encoding the same CDR3. The chain links TRBV4-1 to TRBJ2-7, with 11 positions matching TRBD2. CDR3 length: 15 amino acids. Per the germline V gene, CDR1 is MGHRA and CDR2 is YSYEKL. With V trimmed by 2 bases and J by 4 bases, 4 bases remained unmatched. CDR3 in amino acids: CASSQPTSGSYEQYF. Written as DNA, the CDR3 is TGCGCCAGCAGCCAACCCACTAGCGGGAGTTACGAGCAGTACTTC.

V is TRBV4-2 and J is TRBJ2-1, with 9 bases fitting TRBD1. The germline CDR1 and CDR2 sequences are LGHNA and YNFKEQ. The CDR3 runs 18 residues. V gave up 0 bases and J gave up 6 bases; unmatched junction bases: 12. In DNA form, the CDR3 reads TGTGCCAGCAGCCAAGACCCGGGGGGTACAGGGGGCATCAATGAGCAGTTCTTC. This codes for CASSQDPGGTGGINEQFF.

The gene calls are TRBV11-2 and TRBJ2-5, with 9 positions matching TRBD1. After removal of 5 bases from V and 1 base from J, the junction contained 14 bases not matched to a gene. This CDR3 has 18 residues. From germline, CDR1 is SGHAT and CDR2 FQNNGV. This chain's CDR3 is CASSARTGVTYIQETQYF. DNA for the CDR3: TGTGCCAGCAGCGCGAGGACAGGGGTCACTTACATCCAAGAGACCCAGTACTTC.

The chain is built from TRBV15 and TRBJ2-1; the match to TRBD1 covers 8 bases. This CDR3 is built from 16 residues. Trimming at V came to 3 bases and at J to 4 bases, leaving 8 bases not matched to a gene. The germline V gene encodes CDR1 LNHNV and CDR2 YYDKDF (reference sequence). CDR3 nucleotides: TGTGCCACCAGCAGGGATCGGGACAGGACTTACAATGAGCAGTTCTTC. Encoded protein: CATSRDRDRTYNEQFF.

This clone was recorded only once. V and J are TRBV6-5 and TRBJ2-7, with 12 bases fitting TRBD2. The germline gives CDR1 MNHEY, CDR2 SVGAGI. The CDR3 is 14 amino acids. With V trimmed by 6 bases and J by 5 bases, 5 bases remained unmatched. CDR3: CASSLTSGRHEQYF. CDR3 bases: TGTGCCAGCAGCTTAACTAGCGGGAGGCACGAGCAGTACTTC.

For this clone: At the DNA level, this CDR3 is encoded by other sequences in the same sample as well. The rearrangement joins TRBV7-3 to TRBJ2-2; D is undetermined. Germline values: CDR1 SGHTA, CDR2 FQGTGA. The CDR3 spans 13 residues. The V end lost 4 bases, the J end lost 1 base, and 4 bases lay between the germline ends. CDR3 coding DNA: TGTGCCAGCAGCTCACTGAACACCGGGGAGCTGTTTTTT. This gives the protein CASSSLNTGELFF.